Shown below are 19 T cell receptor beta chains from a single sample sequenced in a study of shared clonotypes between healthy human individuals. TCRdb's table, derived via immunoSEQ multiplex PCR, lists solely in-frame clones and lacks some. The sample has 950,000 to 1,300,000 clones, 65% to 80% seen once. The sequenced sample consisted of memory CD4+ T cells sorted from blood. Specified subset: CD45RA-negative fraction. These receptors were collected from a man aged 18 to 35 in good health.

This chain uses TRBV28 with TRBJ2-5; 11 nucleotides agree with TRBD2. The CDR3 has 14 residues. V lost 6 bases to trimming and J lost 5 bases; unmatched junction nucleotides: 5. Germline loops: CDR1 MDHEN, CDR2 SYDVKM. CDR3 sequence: CASRLAGGRETQYF. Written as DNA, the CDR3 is TGTGCCAGCAGATTAGCGGGGGGGCGGGAGACCCAGTACTTC.

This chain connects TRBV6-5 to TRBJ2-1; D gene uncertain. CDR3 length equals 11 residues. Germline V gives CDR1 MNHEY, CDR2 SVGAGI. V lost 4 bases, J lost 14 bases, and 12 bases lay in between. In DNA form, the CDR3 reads TGTGCCAGCAGTTCCAGACATGCGGAGTTCTTC. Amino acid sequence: CASSSRHAEFF.

The DNA of the CDR3 is TGTGCCAGCAGCTCTTCCACCTACTACGAGCAGTACTTC. Encoded protein: CASSSSTYYEQYF. The chain has TRBV7-9 and TRBJ2-7; no clear D gene. CDR1 and CDR2 (germline): SEHNR, FQNEAQ (reference sequence). V was clipped by 4 bases and J by 3 bases, with 10 bases between them. CDR3 length: 13 amino acids.

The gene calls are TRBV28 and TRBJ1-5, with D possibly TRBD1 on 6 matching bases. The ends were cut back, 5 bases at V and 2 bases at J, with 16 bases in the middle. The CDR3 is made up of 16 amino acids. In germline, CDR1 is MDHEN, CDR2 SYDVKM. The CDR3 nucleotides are TGTGCCAGCAGTACTCAGGGGCCAGGCGGCAATCAGCCCCAGCATTTT. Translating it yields CASSTQGPGGNQPQHF.

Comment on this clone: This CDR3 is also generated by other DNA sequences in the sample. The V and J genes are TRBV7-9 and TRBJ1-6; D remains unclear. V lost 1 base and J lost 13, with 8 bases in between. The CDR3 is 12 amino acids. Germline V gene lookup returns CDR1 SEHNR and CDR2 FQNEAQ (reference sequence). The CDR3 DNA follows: TGTGCCAGCAGCTTAGACGGTTCCCCCCTCCACTTT. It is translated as CASSLDGSPLHF.

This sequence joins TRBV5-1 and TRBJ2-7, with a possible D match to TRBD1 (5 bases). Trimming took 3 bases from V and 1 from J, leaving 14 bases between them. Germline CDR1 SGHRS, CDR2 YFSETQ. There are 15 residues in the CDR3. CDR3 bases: TGCGCCAGCAGCTCCGGACAACAGTTTTCCTACGAGCAGTACTTC. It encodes CASSSGQQFSYEQYF.

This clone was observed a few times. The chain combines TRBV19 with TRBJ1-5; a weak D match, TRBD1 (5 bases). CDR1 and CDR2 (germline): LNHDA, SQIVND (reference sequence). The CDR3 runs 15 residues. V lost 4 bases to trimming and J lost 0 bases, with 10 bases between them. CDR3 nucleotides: TGTGCCAGTAGTACCAGGGCATATAGCAATCAGCCCCAGCATTTT. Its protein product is CASSTRAYSNQPQHF.

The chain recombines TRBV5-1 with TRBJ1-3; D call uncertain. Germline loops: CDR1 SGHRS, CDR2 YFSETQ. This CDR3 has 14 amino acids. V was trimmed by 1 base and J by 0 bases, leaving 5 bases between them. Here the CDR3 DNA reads TGCGCCAGCAGCTTGTGGGGCTCTGGAAACACCATATATTTT. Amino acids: CASSLWGSGNTIYF.

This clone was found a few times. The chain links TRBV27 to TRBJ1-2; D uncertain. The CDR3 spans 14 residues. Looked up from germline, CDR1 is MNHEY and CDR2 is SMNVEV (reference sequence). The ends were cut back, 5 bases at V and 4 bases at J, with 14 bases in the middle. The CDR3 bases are TGTGCCAGCAGTCCCCGTCTCGGTACCTATGGCTACACCTTC. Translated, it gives CASSPRLGTYGYTF.

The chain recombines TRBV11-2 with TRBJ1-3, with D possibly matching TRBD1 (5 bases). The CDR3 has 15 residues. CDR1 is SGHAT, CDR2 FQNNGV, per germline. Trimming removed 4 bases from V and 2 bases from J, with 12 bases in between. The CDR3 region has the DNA TGTGCCAGCAGCTCACGACTGGGGCCTGGAAACACCATATATTTT. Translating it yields CASSSRLGPGNTIYF.

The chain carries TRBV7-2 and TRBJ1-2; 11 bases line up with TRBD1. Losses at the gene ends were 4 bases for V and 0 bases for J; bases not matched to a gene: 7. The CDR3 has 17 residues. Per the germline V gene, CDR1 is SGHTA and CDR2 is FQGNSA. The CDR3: CASSSRDRGRANYGYTF. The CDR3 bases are TGTGCCAGCAGCTCCCGGGACAGGGGGAGAGCTAACTATGGCTACACCTTC. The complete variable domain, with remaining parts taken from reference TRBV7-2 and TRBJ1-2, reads GAGVSQSPSNKVTEKGKDVELRCDPISGHTALYWYRQSLGQGLEFLIYFQGNSAPDKSGLPSDRFSAERTGGSVSTLTIQRTQQEDSAVYLCASSSRDRGRANYGYTFGSGTRLTVV.

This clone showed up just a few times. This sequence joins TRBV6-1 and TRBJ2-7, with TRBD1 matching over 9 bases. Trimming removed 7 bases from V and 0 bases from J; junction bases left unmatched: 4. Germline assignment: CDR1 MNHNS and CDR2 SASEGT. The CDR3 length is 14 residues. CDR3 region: CASIRDRVSYEQYF. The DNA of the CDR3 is TGTGCCAGCATTAGGGACAGGGTCTCCTACGAGCAGTACTTC.

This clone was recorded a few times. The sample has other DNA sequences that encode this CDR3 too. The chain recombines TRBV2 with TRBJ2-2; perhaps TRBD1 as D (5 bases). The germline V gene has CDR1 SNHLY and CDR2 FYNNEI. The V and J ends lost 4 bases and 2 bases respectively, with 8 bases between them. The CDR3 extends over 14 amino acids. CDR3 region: CASSGQGNTGELFF. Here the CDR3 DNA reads TGTGCCAGCAGTGGCCAGGGAAACACCGGGGAGCTGTTTTTT.

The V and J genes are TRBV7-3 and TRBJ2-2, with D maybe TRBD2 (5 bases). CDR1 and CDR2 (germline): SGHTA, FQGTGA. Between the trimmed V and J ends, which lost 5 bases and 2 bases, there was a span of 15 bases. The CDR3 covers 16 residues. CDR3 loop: CASSPNSAGNTGELFF. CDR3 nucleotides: TGTGCCAGCAGCCCCAATAGCGCGGGCAACACCGGGGAGCTGTTTTTT.

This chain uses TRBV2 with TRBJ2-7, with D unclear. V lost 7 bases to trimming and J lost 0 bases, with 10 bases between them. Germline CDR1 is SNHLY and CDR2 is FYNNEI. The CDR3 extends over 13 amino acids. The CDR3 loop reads CASTSLSSYEQYF. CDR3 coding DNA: TGTGCCAGCACTTCGTTAAGCTCCTACGAGCAGTACTTC.

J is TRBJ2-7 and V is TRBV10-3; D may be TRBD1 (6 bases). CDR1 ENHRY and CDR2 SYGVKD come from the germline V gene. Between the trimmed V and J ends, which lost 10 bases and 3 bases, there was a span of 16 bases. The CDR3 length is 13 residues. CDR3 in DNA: TGTGCCAGCACGGGGTACAGGGACTACGAGCAGTACTTC. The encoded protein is CASTGYRDYEQYF.

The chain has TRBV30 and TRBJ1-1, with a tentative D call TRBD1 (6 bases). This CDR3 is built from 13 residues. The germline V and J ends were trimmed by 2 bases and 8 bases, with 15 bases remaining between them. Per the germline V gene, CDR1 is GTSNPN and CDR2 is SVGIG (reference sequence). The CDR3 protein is CAWSRKQGSEAFF. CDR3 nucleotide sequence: TGTGCCTGGAGTCGGAAACAGGGTTCAGAAGCTTTCTTT.

The CDR3, as DNA: TGTGCCAGTAGCCCGACAGGGACACCCTCTGGGGCCAACGTCCTGACTTTC. Translation gives CASSPTGTPSGANVLTF. The chain has TRBV19 and TRBJ2-6; 7 bases agree with TRBD1. The CDR3 runs to 17 residues. The V segment lost 6 bases and the J segment 0 bases; nucleotides outside the gene matches: 8. The germline V gene has CDR1 LNHDA and CDR2 SQIVND (reference sequence).

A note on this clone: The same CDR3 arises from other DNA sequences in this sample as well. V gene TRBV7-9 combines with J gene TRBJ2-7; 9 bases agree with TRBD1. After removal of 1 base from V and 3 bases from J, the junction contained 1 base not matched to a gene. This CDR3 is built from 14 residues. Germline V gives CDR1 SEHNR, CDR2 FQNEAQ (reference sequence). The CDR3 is CASSLGTGVYEQYF. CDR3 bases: TGTGCCAGCAGCTTAGGGACAGGGGTCTACGAGCAGTACTTC.